This T cell receptor beta chain came from a study of blood T cell repertoires in COVID-19. The wider study: Specimens from acute and convalescent COVID-19 originated in the United States, Italy and Spain.

Original processing methods: Reference gene primer amplification gave estimated nucleated cell counts. Produced via immunoSEQ multiplex PCR; TCRdb's table is partial and in-frame only. From that table come the V and J calls and clone size; the DNA was used to work out D and trimming. The sample includes tens of thousands of clones, 85% of them seen just once. Material for sequencing was peripheral blood. This receptor was obtained from a man between 45 and 60 years old with active COVID-19.

CDR3 amino acids: CASTPDSSTDTQYF. The CDR3 nucleotides are TGTGCCAGCACACCCGACAGCAGCACAGATACGCAGTATTTT. This chain links TRBV7-7 with TRBJ2-3, with D tentatively TRBD1 (5 bases). V was cut by 7 bases and J by 0 bases, with 11 bases left in between. Germline CDR1 and CDR2: SSHAT and FNYEAQ (reference sequence). The CDR3 is 14 residues long.